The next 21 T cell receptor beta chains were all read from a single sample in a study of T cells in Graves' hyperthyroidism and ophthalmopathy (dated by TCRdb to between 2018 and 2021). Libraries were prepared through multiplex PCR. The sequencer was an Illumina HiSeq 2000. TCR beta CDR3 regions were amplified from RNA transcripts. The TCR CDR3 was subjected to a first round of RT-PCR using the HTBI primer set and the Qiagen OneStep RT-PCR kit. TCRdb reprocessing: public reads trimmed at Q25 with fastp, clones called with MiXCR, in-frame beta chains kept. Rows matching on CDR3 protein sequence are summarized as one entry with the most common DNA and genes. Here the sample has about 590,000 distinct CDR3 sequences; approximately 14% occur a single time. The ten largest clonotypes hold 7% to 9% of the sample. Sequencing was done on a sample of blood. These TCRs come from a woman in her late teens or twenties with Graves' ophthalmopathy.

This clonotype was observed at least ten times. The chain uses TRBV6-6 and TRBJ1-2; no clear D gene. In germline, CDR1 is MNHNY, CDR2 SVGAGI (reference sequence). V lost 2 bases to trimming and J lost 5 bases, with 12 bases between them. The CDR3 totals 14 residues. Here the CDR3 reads CASSYRSNSYGYTF. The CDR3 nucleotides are TGTGCCAGCAGTTACAGATCGAATTCTTATGGCTACACCTTC.

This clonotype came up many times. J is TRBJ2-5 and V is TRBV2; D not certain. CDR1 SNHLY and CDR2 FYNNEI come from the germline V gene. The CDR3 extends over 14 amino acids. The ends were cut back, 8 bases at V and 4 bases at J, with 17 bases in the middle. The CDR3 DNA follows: TGTGCCAGCGACCGTCCGGGTAATGGAGAGACCCAGTACTTC. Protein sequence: CASDRPGNGETQYF.

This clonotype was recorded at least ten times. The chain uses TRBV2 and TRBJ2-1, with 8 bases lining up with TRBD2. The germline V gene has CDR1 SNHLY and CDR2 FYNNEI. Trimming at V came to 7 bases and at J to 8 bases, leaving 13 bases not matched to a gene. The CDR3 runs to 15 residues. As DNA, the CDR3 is TGTGCCAGCAACCGGGCACTAGCGGCCCTCGATGAGCAGTTCTTC. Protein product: CASNRALAALDEQFF.

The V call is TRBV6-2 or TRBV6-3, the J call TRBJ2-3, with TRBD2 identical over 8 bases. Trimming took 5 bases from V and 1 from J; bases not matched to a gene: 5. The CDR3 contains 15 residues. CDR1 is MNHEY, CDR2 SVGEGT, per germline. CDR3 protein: CASSRREEGTDTQYF. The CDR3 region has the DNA TGTGCCAGCAGTAGGCGGGAGGAAGGCACAGATACGCAGTATTTT.

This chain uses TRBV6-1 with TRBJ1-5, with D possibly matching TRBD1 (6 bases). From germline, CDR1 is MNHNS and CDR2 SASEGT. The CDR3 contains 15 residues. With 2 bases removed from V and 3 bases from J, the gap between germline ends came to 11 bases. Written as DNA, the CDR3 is TGTGCCAGCAGTGAACCGTCAGGGGACAATCAGCCCCAGCATTTT. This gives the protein CASSEPSGDNQPQHF.

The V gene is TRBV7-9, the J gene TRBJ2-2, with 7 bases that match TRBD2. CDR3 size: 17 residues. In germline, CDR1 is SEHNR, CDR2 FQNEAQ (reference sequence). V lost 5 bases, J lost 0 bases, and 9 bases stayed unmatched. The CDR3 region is CASSARREATNTGELFF. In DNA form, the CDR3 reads TGTGCCAGCAGCGCCCGTCGGGAGGCGACGAACACCGGGGAGCTGTTTTTT.

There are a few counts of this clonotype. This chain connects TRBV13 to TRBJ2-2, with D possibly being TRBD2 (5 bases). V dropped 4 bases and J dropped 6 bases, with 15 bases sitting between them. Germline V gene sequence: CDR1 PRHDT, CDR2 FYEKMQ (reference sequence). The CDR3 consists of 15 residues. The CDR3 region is CASSSPELVSGELFF. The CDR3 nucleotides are TGTGCCAGCAGCTCGCCCGAACTAGTGTCCGGGGAGCTGTTTTTT.

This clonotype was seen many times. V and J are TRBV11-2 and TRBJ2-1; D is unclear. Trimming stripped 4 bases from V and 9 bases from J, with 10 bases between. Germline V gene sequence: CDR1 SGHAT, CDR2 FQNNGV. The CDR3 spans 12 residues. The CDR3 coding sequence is TGTGCCAGCAGCTCCCAAGACTCTGAGCAGTTCTTC. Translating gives CASSSQDSEQFF.

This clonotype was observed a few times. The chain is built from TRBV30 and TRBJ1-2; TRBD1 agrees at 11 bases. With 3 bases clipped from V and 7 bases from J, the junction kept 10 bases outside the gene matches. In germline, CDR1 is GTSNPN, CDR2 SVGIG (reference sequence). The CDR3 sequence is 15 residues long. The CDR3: CAWSPSDRGLVGYTF. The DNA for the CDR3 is TGTGCCTGGAGCCCATCGGACAGGGGGCTGGTTGGCTACACCTTC.

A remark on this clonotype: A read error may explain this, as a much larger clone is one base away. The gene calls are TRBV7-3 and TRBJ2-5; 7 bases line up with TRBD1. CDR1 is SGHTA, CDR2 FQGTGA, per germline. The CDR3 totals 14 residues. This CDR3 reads CASSSTGAAEIQYF. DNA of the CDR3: TGTGCCAGCAGCTCTACAGGGGCCGCGGAGATCCAGTACTTC.

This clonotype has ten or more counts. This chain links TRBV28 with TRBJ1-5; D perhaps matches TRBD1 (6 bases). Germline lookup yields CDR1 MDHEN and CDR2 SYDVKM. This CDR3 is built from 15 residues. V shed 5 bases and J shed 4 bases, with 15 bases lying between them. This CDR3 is CASSEEGGSNQPQHF. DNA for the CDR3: TGTGCCAGCAGTGAGGAGGGGGGAAGTAATCAGCCCCAGCATTTT.

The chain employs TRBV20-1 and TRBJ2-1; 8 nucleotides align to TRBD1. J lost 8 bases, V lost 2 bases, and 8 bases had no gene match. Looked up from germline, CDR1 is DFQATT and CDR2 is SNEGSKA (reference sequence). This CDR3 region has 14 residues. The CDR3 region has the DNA TGCAGTGCTAGACGTGGGACAGGCAATGATGAGCAGTTCTTC. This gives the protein CSARRGTGNDEQFF.

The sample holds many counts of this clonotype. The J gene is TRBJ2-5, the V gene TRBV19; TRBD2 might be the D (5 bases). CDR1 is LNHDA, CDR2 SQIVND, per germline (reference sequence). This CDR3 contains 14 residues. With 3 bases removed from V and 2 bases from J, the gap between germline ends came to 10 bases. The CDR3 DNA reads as TGTGCCAGTAGTATGGGAGACTCACAAGAGACCCAGTACTTC. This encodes CASSMGDSQETQYF.

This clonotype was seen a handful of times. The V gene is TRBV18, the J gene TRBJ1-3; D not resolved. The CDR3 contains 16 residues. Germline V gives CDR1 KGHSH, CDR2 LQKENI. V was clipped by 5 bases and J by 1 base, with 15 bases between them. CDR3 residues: CASSSTPLASGNTIYF. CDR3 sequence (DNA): TGTGCCAGCTCATCAACACCCTTAGCTTCTGGAAACACCATATATTTT.

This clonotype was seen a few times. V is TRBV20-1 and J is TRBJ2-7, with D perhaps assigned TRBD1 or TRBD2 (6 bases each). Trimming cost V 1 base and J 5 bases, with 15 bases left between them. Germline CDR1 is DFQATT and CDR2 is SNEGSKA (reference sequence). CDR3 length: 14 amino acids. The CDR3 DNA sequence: TGCAGTGCTAGAGTTTGGGGGGCCGCCGACGAGCAGTACTTC. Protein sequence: CSARVWGAADEQYF.

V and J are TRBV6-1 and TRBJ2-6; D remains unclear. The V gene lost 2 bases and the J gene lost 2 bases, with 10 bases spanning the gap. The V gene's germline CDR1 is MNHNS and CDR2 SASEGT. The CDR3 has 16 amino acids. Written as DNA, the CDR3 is TGTGCCAGCAGTGAATTACCAGCGACTGGGGCCAACGTCCTGACTTTC. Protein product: CASSELPATGANVLTF.

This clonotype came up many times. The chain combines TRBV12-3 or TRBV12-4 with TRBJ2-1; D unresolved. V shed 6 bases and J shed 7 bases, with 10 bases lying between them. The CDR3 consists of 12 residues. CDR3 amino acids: CASRNVSNEQFF. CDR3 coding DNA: TGTGCCAGCAGAAACGTATCTAATGAGCAGTTCTTC.

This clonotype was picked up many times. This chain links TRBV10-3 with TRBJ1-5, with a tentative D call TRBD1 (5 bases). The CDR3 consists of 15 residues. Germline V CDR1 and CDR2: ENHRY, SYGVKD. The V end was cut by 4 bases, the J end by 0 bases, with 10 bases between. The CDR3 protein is CAISARQISNQPQHF. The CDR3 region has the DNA TGTGCCATCAGTGCGAGACAGATTAGCAATCAGCCCCAGCATTTT.

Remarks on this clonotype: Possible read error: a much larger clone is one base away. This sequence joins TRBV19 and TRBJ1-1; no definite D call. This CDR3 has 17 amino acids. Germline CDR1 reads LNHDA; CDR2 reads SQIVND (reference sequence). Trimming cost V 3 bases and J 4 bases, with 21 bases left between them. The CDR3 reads CASSMYRTRPGGTEAFF. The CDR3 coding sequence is TGTGCCAGTAGTATGTACCGGACCAGGCCGGGAGGCACTGAAGCTTTCTTT. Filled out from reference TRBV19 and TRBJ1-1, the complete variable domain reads DGGITQSPKYLFRKEGQNVTLSCEQNLNHDAMYWYRQDPGQGLRLIYYSQIVNDFQKGDIAEGYSVSREKKESFPLTVTSAQKNPTAFYLCASSMYRTRPGGTEAFFGQGTRLTVV.

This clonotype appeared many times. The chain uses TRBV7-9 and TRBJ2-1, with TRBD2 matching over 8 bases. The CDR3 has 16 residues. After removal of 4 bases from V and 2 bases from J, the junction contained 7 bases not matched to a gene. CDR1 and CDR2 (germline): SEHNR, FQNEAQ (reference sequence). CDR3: CASSWYRAGAYNEQFF. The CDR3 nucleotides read TGTGCCAGCAGCTGGTATCGAGCGGGAGCCTACAATGAGCAGTTCTTC.

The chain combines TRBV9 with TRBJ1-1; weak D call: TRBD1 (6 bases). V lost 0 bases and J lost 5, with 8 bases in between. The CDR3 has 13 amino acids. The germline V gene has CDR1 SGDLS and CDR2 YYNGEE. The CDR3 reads CASSVETGTEAFF. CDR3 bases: TGTGCCAGCAGCGTAGAAACAGGGACTGAAGCTTTCTTT.